The entry that follows covers one TCR beta chain sequence. Method: immunoSEQ multiplex PCR; TCRdb's copy keeps in-frame clones and lacks some. The sample records roughly 130,000 clones, under 95% being singletons. These data are taken from a study of control samples from healthy donors and cancer patients. The clonotype was recovered from a young man in good health. Sequencing input: blood.

The CDR3 reads CASSPWADTQYF. The CDR3, as DNA: TGTGCCAGTAGTCCGTGGGCAGATACGCAGTATTTT. The chain is built from TRBV19 and TRBJ2-3; D uncertain. Germline V lookup: CDR1 LNHDA, CDR2 SQIVND (reference sequence). Trimming took off 5 bases at V and 4 bases at J, with 7 bases between the two ends. The CDR3 is 12 residues long.